This section outlines one TCR beta chain sequence together with its context. This clone was seen a few times. Its specific antigen is unknown. There are no base qualities to consult, and no much larger clone falls within one base. The entire isolated RNA was reverse transcribed using the High Capacity cDNA Reverse Transcription Kit, and thus expressed TCRB transcripts were sequenced. Deep immunoSEQ sequencing was applied to naive, central memory and regulatory T cell samples, giving an average of around 4 million total reads per sample. Sorted cells were lysed in RLT buffer and RNA was extracted with DNase-treated RNeasy Micro or Mini kits, depending on cell number. Each cell subset was processed separately to prevent cross-contamination, with patient and healthy donor samples processed together. TCRB sequences were amplified from cDNA with the immunoSEQ multiplex PCR, producing 87-bp fragments spanning the CDR3 region. Sequencing of the amplicons was performed on the Illumina HiSeq platform. The study's own analysis went as follows. Synthetic template baselines were used to correct PCR bias computationally, reads within Hamming distance 2 were collapsed, and singletons that could not be merged were discarded. Reads were aligned against IMGT to assign V, D and J genes, CDR3 length and insertions or deletions at six rearrangement sites. Within each subset, clonotype counts were normalized to sorted cell number, and only after that were true diversity and Gini coefficients computed with the tcR R package. Repertoire sharing was quantified using the overlap coefficient calculated on TCRB nucleotide sequences. Out-of-frame TCRB sequences from naive cells were analyzed as a proxy for the pre-selection repertoire. Entries here come from immuneACCESS through TCRdb and include only in-frame sequences with V and J called. Some clones fail to appear in such tables; in the studies checked, an unresolved V gene covers under half of the shortfall, and the cause of the remainder is unknown. That table is the source of V, J and clone size, and D and trimming were worked out from the DNA. The sample records almost 350,000 clones, about 20% of which are singletons. Jointly, the top ten make up 0.035% to 0.055% of the sample.

Each donor gave one peripheral blood draw, averaging roughly 120 mL, which was collected into heparinised tubes. Naive, central memory, regulatory and stem cell-like memory CD4+ T cells were sorted on a BD FACSAria II using a panel including CD45RO, CCR7, CD25, CD127, CD95 and CD27. All sorted populations exceeded 95% purity. PBMCs were separated immediately by Lymphoprep density gradient centrifugation and were stained directly, without being cultured. To minimize batch effects, samples were stained and sorted in pairs, one healthy donor with one patient per experiment. The data belong to a study of beta chain features in type 1 diabetes (dated by TCRdb to 2017 to 2018). With regard to the full study: Mean age, gender distribution, total cell number and subset yield did not differ between patients and healthy donors. A total of some 110 million sorted cells were examined across all samples, and a strong correlation was observed between cell number per subset and RNA yield. The study compared TCRB repertoires of sorted circulating CD4+ T cell subsets between recently diagnosed type 1 diabetes patients and matched healthy donors. Regulatory and stem cell-like memory subsets were isolated from only 8 patients and roughly 8 healthy donors, whereas naive and central memory subsets came from all 28 donors. Points the paper makes about the study in general: Only small numbers of individuals were included in the HLA sub-analyses, which left unresolved whether HLA type had any influence on TCRB rearrangement. Shorter templates might be favored by PCR, yet because patient and control samples were amplified and corrected together, any such skew would affect both groups equally. Because cDNA was sequenced instead of genomic DNA, highly expressing activated cells could be over-represented, though the groups showed no difference in activation or CD3 levels. Type 1 diabetes patients showed a moderate but significant shortening of TCRB CDR3 length in all four CD4+ subsets. Naive, central memory and regulatory TCRB repertoires appeared more similar among patients than among healthy donors. Fewer insertions and more nucleotide deletions at VDJ recombination sites were observed in patients with type 1 diabetes, implying thymic rearrangement abnormalities.

There are 12 amino acids in the CDR3, from cysteine to phenylalanine inclusive. The retained sequence is limited to the CDR3, 36 bases, with the frame set at the first base. Via the germline V gene, CDR1 is SGDLS and CDR2 YYNGEE. V is clipped by 3 bases and J by 9 bases, and the sequence between their germline boundaries is 10 bases long. The sequence links TRBV9 to TRBJ2-1; a tentative D call is TRBD1 (5 bases match). Source material: naive CD4+ T cells from blood. The cell subset or site label, as the study defines it: true naive CD4+ T cells. The TCR comes from a woman between 18 and 29 years old in good health. This receptor has the CDR3 CASSEQGSEQFF. The bases read TGTGCCAGCAGCGAGCAGGGCAGTGAGCAGTTCTTC.